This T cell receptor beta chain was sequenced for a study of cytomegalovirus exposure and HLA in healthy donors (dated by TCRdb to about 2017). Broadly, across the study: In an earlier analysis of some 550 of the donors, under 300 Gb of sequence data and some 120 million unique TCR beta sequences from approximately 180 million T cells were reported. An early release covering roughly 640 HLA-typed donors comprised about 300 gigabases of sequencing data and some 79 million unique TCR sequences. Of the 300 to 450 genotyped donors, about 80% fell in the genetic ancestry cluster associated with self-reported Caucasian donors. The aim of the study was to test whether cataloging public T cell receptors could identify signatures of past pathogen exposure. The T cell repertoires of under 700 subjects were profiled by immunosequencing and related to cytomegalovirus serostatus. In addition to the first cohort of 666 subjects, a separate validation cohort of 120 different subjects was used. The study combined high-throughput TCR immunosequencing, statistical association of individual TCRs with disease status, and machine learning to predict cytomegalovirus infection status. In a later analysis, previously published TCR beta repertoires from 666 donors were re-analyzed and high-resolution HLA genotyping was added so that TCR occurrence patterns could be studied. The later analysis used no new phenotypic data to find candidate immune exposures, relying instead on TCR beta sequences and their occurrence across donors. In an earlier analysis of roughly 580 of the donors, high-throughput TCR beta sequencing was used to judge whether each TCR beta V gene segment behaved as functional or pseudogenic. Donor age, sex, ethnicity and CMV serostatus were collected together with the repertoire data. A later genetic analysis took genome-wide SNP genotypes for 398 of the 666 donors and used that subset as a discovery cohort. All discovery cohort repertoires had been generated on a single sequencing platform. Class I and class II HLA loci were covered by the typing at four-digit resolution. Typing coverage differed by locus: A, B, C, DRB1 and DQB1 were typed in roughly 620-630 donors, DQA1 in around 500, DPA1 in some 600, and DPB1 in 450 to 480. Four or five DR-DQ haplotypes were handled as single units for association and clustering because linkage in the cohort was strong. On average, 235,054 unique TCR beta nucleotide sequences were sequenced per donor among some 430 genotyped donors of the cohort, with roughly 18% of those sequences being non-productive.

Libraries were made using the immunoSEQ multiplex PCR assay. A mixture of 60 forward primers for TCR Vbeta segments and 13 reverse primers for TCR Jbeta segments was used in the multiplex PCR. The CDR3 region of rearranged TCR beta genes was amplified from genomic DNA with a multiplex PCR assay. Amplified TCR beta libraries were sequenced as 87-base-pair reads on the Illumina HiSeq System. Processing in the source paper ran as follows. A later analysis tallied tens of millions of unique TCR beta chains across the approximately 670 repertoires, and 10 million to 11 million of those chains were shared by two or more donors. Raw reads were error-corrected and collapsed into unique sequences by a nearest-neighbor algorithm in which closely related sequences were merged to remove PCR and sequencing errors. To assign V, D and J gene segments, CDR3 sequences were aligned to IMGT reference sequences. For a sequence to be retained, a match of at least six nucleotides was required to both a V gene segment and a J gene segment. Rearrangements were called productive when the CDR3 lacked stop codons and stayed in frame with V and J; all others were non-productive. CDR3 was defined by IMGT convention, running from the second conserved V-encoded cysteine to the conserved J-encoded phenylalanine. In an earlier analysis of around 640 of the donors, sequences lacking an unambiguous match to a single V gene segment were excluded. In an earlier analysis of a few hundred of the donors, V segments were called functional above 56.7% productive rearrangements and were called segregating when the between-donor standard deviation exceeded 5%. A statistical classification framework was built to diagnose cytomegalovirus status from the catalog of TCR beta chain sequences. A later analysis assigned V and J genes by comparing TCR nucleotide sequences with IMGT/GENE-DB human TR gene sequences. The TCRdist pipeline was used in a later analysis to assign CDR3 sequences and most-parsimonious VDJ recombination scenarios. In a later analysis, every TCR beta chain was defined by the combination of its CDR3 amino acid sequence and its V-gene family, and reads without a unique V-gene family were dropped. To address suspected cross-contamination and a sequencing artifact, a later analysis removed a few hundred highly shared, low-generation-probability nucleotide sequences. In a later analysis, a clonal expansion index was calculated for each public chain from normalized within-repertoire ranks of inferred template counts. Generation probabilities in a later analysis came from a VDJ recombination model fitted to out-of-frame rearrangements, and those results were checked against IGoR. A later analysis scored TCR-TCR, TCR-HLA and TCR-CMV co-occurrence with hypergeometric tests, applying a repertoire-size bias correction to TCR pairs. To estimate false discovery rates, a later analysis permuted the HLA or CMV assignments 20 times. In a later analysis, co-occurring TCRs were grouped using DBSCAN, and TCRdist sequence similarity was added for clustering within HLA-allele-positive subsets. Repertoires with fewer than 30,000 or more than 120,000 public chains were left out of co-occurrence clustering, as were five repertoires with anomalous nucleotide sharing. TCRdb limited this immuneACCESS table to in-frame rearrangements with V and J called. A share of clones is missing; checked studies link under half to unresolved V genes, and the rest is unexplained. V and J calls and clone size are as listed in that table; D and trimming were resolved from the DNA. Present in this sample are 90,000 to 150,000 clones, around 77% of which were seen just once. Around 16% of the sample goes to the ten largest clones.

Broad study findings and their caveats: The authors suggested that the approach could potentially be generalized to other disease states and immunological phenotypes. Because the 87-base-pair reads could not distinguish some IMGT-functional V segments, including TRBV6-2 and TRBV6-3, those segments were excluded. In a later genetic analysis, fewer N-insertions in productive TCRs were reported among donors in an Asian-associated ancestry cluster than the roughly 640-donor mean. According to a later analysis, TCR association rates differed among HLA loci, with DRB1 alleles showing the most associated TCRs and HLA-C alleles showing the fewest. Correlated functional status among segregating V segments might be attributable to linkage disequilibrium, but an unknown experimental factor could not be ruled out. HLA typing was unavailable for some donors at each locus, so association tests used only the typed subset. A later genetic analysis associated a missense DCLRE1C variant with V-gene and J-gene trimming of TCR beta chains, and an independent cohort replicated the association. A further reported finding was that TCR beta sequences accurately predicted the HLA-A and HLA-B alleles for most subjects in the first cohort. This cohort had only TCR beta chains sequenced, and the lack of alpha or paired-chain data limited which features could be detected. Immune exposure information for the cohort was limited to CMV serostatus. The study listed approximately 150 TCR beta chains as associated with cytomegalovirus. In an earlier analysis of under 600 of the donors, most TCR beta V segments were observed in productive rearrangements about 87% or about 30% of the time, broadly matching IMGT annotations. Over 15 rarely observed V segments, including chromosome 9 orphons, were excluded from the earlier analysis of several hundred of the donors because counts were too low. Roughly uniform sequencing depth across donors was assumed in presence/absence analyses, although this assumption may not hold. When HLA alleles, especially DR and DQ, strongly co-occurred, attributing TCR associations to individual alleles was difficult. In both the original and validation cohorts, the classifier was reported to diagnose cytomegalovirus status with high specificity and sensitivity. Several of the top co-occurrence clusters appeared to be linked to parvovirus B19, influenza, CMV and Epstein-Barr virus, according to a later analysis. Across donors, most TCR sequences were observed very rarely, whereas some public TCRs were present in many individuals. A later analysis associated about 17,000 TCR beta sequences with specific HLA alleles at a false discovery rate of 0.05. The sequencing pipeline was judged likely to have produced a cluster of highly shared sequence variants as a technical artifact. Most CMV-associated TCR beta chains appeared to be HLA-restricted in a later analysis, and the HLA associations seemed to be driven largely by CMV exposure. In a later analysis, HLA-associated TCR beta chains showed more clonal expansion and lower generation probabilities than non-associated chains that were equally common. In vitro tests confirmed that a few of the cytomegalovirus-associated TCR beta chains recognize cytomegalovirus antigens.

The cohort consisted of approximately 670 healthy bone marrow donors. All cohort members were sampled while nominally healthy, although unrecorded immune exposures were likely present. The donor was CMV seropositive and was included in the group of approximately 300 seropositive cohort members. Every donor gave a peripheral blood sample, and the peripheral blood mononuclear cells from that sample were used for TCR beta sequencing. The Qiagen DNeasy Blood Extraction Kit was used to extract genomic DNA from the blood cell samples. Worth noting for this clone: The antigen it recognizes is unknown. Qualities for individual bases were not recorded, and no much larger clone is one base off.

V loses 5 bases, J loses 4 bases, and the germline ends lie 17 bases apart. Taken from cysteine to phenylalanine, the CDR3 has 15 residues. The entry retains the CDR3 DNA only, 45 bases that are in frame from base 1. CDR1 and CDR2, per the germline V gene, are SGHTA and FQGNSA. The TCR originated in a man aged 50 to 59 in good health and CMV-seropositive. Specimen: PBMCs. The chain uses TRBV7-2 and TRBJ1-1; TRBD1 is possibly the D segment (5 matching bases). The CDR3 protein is CASSPLRQTATEAFF. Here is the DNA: TGTGCCAGCAGCCCTCTCAGACAGACCGCCACTGAAGCTTTCTTT.